This T cell receptor beta chain was captured by sequencing in a study of tumor-infiltrating lymphocytes in primary liver carcinoma. Overall study: Those enrolled were patients of both sexes, who were aged 30 to 69 years.

This clonotype was detected a few times. The antigen is unknown. Its ends do not fully match the called genes, so a read error is possible. Study findings and constraints: Top clones occupying all five tumor regions numbered only about 7.5-25%. Compared with blood, tumor repertoires held significantly more in their top 250 clones.

Total RNA and DNA came together from roughly 20-30 mg of bulk tissue without cell sorting. More than 80% viable tumor cells made up every tumor sample. From around 530 ng of total RNA, TCR beta-specific cDNA was reverse-transcribed using a constant-region primer. Generation of the TCR beta libraries relied on three nested multiplex PCR rounds using slightly modified ARM-PCR. One entry per CDR3 protein, called by TCRdb with MiXCR from the multiplex PCR reads. The data contain 45,000 to 65,000 distinct CDR3 sequences, around 77% of them seen just once; the ten biggest clones take up around a quarter. The receptor's source is a man in his forties with primary liver carcinoma and hepatitis B virus infection. The sequencing input was liver tumor tissue from sampling region 5. Sample subset: tumor region T5, tumor centre.

The CDR3, as DNA: TGCGCCAGCAGCCAGGGGGGTGCATCAGATACGCGGTATTTT. Protein product: CASSQGGASDTRYF. The chain carries TRBV4-3 and TRBJ2-3, with TRBD2 as a possible D gene (6 bases). The germline CDR1 and CDR2 sequences are LGHNA and YSLEER. The length of the CDR3 is 14 residues.